This T cell receptor beta chain was documented in a study of regulatory T cells in long-lasting Graves disease. Investigators prepared the TCR beta libraries by applying iRepertoire HTBI primers and Arm-PCR of CDR3 regions. One entry per CDR3 protein, called by TCRdb with MiXCR from the multiplex PCR reads. The table records 390,000 or so distinct CDR3 sequences, more than 20% of them present only once. With 1 base removed from V and 3 bases from J, the gap between germline ends came to 7 bases. Germline CDR1 LNHNV, CDR2 YYDKDF (reference sequence). CDR3 length equals 14 residues. Study findings and constraints: Clonotypes that were public and shared totalled some 2,900 in persistent patients versus approximately 970 in new patients.

The sample's time point: persistent/refractory GD, antithyroid drugs over 5 years with positive TRAb. Scientists built the TCR library using RNA that was extracted from PBMCs. There are a few counts of this clonotype. Its specificity is unknown. This sequence originates from a woman aged 40 to 50 with Graves disease. The rearrangement uses TRBV15 and TRBJ2-1; D unresolved. The sequenced sample was peripheral blood mononuclear cells (PBMCs), obtained when the disease was refractory, from a patient treated with antithyroid drugs. CDR3 sequence (DNA): TGTGCCACCAGCAGAGCTGGAAGCTACAATGAGCAGTTCTTC. Residues: CATSRAGSYNEQFF. Looking up the rest from reference TRBV15 and TRBJ2-1 gives the full variable domain: DAMVIQNPRYQVTQFGKPVTLSCSQTLNHNVMYWYQQKSSQAPKLLFHYYDKDFNNEADTPDNFQSRRPNTSFCFLDIRSPGLGDTAMYLCATSRAGSYNEQFFGPGTRLTVL.